The next 5 T cell receptor beta chains were all read from a single sample in a study of blood T cell repertoires in COVID-19. Measured with immunoSEQ multiplex PCR; TCRdb has only the in-frame clones, and not every one. The sample includes almost 30,000 clones, 80% seen only once; the top ten take more than 40%. Sequencing was performed on peripheral blood. The origin of the receptors is a woman aged 70-85 years with acute or convalescent COVID-19.

V and J are TRBV7-8 and TRBJ2-3; 9 nucleotides line up with TRBD1. The CDR3 has 17 residues. Germline CDR1 is SGHVS and CDR2 is FQNEAQ. J lost 2 bases, V lost 1 base, and 7 bases had no gene match. The chain's CDR3 is CASSLGTGERTTDTQYF. The DNA of the CDR3 is TGTGCCAGCAGCTTAGGGACAGGGGAAAGAACCACAGATACGCAGTATTTT.

This clone was recorded only once. V and J are TRBV19 and TRBJ1-1; 12 bases match TRBD1. The V gene's germline CDR1 is LNHDA and CDR2 SQIVND (reference sequence). The junction had 9 bases not matched to a gene; V was cut back by 7 bases and J by 6 bases. The CDR3 spans 15 residues. CDR3 amino acids: CASTYPGQGAAEAFF. CDR3 bases: TGTGCCAGTACTTACCCGGGACAGGGGGCTGCTGAAGCTTTCTTT.

The chain uses TRBV19 and TRBJ2-6, with TRBD1 matching 8 bases. Germline loops: CDR1 LNHDA, CDR2 SQIVND (reference sequence). The trim removed 5 bases at V and 2 bases at J, leaving 2 bases unmatched. The CDR3 covers 15 residues. The CDR3: CASSATGAGANVLTF. CDR3 in DNA: TGTGCCAGTAGTGCGACAGGGGCTGGGGCCAACGTCCTGACTTTC.

CDR3 residues: CASSYRRTGELFF. Written as DNA, the CDR3 is TGTGCCAGCAGTTACCGGCGGACCGGGGAGCTGTTTTTT. This chain uses TRBV11-2 with TRBJ2-2; D is ambiguous. CDR3 length: 13 residues. Trimming removed 6 bases at V and 5 bases at J, with 10 bases between. Per the germline V gene, CDR1 is SGHAT and CDR2 is FQNNGV.

This chain uses TRBV6-6 with TRBJ1-1; D gene ambiguous. Germline values: CDR1 MNHNY, CDR2 SVGAGI (reference sequence). This CDR3 comprises 15 residues. V was shortened by 0 bases and J by 0 bases, with 8 bases between the two germline ends. CDR3 DNA sequence: TGTGCCAGCAGTTACTCATTACAAATGAACACTGAAGCTTTCTTT. Translated: CASSYSLQMNTEAFF.